Listed here are 15 T cell receptor beta chains from one sample, sequenced in a study of blood T cell repertoires in COVID-19. The repertoire was sequenced with immunoSEQ multiplex PCR; TCRdb's copy has only in-frame clones and lacks some. The data contain around 450,000 clones, about 90% of them singletons. Sequenced material: PBMCs or T cells enriched from blood (not recorded which). All receptors derive from a man between 18 and 29 years old who had recovered from COVID-19.

The chain recombines TRBV29-1 with TRBJ1-1; D call uncertain. CDR3 length equals 12 residues. V shed 4 bases and J shed 3 bases, with 9 bases lying between them. The germline CDR1 and CDR2 sequences are SQVTM and ANQGSEA. The chain's CDR3 is CSVVRSDTEAFF. Here the CDR3 DNA reads TGCAGCGTTGTTCGATCAGACACTGAAGCTTTCTTT.

V and J are TRBV2 and TRBJ2-5; TRBD2 agrees at 10 bases. From germline, CDR1 is SNHLY and CDR2 FYNNEI. The CDR3 contains 14 residues. The V and J ends lost 7 bases and 5 bases, in that order; junction bases with no gene match: 7. The CDR3 DNA reads as TGTGCCAGCACCCTGAGCGGGAGGGGGGAGACCCAGTACTTC. Its protein product is CASTLSGRGETQYF.

The chain links TRBV13 to TRBJ2-7; D gene unclear. V was pared by 1 base and J by 6 bases, with 10 bases between. This CDR3 is 13 amino acids long. Germline-derived CDR1 and CDR2 are PRHDT and FYEKMQ (reference sequence). This CDR3 is CASSLDPTGEQYF. The DNA of the CDR3 is TGTGCCAGCAGCTTAGACCCTACCGGCGAGCAGTACTTC.

The chain couples TRBV30 to TRBJ2-1, with 7 bases fitting TRBD1. Germline V gives CDR1 GTSNPN, CDR2 SVGIG (reference sequence). This CDR3 has 16 amino acids. J was trimmed by 8 bases and V by 2 bases; bases with no gene match: 15. This CDR3 is CAWSFIRGSPRDEQFF. DNA for the CDR3: TGTGCCTGGAGTTTCATCAGGGGGTCCCCTCGGGATGAGCAGTTCTTC. The full variable domain, in which reference TRBV30 and TRBJ2-1 provide the parts outside the CDR3, is SQTIHQWPATLVQPVGSPLSLECTVEGTSNPNLYWYRQAAGRGLQLLFYSVGIGQISSEVPQNLSASRPQDRQFILSSKKLLLSDSGFYLCAWSFIRGSPRDEQFFGPGTRLTVL.

The rearrangement joins TRBV18 to TRBJ1-1; the match to TRBD1 covers 11 bases. CDR1 and CDR2 from the germline V gene are KGHSH and LQKENI. J was trimmed by 4 bases and V by 5 bases; bases with no gene match: 9. CDR3 size: 16 residues. This CDR3 is CASSTYGQGAVTEAFF. The CDR3 nucleotides read TGTGCCAGCTCAACCTACGGACAGGGGGCGGTCACTGAAGCTTTCTTT.

The chain combines TRBV2 with TRBJ2-3, with 10 positions matching TRBD2. CDR3 length: 12 amino acids. J lost 6 bases, V lost 11 bases, and 5 bases had no gene match. Germline V gene data show CDR1 as SNHLY and CDR2 as FYNNEI. In nucleotides, the CDR3 is TGTGCCGGGAATAGCGGGAGGGATACGCAGTATTTT. This encodes CAGNSGRDTQYF.

CDR3 sequence reads: CASSPGRGEGNQPQHF. The CDR3 nucleotides are TGCGCCAGCAGCCCGGGTCGGGGGGAGGGCAATCAGCCCCAGCATTTT. The chain uses TRBV5-1 and TRBJ1-5; possibly TRBD1 for D (5 bases). V lost 4 bases and J lost 2, with 16 bases in between. The CDR3 totals 16 residues. The germline CDR1 and CDR2 sequences are SGHRS and YFSETQ.

The rearrangement uses TRBV28 and TRBJ1-5; 12 nucleotides line up with TRBD1. The CDR3 loop spans 18 amino acids. V lost 6 bases and J lost 6; bases outside the gene matches: 15. CDR1 is MDHEN, CDR2 SYDVKM, per germline. The CDR3 coding sequence is TGTGCCAGCAGCCGGACCGGGACAGGGGGCCGGGGGCGTCAGCCCCAGCATTTT. It specifies CASSRTGTGGRGRQPQHF.

This clone turned up a few times. Other DNA variants within this sample encode the same CDR3. Here the CDR3 reads CAISRQGSTEAFF. CDR3 coding DNA: TGTGCCATCAGTAGACAGGGAAGCACTGAAGCTTTCTTT. The chain is built from TRBV10-3 and TRBJ1-1; 7 bases agree with TRBD1. The V segment lost 5 bases and the J segment 4 bases; nucleotides outside the gene matches: 4. CDR1 is ENHRY and CDR2 is SYGVKD in the germline V gene. The CDR3 is made up of 13 amino acids.

The genes are TRBV14 and TRBJ2-2, with D possibly being TRBD1 (6 bases). There are 15 residues in the CDR3. Trimming stripped 0 bases from V and 5 bases from J, with 10 bases between. The germline CDR1 and CDR2 sequences are SGHDN and FVKESK. This CDR3 is CASSQDRGKTGELFF. The CDR3 coding sequence is TGTGCCAGCAGCCAAGACAGGGGAAAAACCGGGGAGCTGTTTTTT.

The chain is built from TRBV6-5 and TRBJ1-6, with D hard to call. There are 15 residues in the CDR3. V was shortened by 6 bases and J by 1 base, with 10 bases between the two germline ends. Germline V gene sequence: CDR1 MNHEY, CDR2 SVGAGI. In DNA form, the CDR3 reads TGTGCCAGCAGCCCCTCACGGTCCTATAATTCACCCCTCCACTTT. Amino acid sequence: CASSPSRSYNSPLHF.

The chain links TRBV11-2 to TRBJ2-3; the D is unclear. Germline V CDR1 and CDR2: SGHAT, FQNNGV. The CDR3 is 14 amino acids. V dropped 5 bases and J dropped 0 bases, with 9 bases sitting between them. The chain's CDR3 is CASSQSTSTDTQYF. As DNA, the CDR3 is TGTGCCAGCAGCCAGTCGACTAGCACAGATACGCAGTATTTT.

This clone showed up just a few times. The J gene is TRBJ2-7, the V gene TRBV2, with D possibly TRBD1 on 6 matching bases. The CDR3 consists of 14 residues. Between the trimmed V and J ends, which lost 5 bases and 0 bases, there was a span of 11 bases. CDR1 is SNHLY, CDR2 FYNNEI, per germline. The chain's CDR3 is CASSSQGSSYEQYF. CDR3 sequence (DNA): TGTGCCAGCAGTTCCCAGGGGAGCTCCTACGAGCAGTACTTC.

The chain couples TRBV9 to TRBJ2-2; D is uncertain. The CDR3 loop spans 18 amino acids. Trimming left V 0 bases short and J 2 bases short, with 17 bases between. The germline CDR1 and CDR2 sequences are SGDLS and YYNGEE. CDR3 residues: CASSVAPGGVRNTGELFF. In nucleotides, the CDR3 is TGTGCCAGCAGCGTAGCCCCGGGTGGCGTTCGTAACACCGGGGAGCTGTTTTTT.

V is TRBV28 and J is TRBJ2-7; D perhaps matches TRBD1 (6 bases). The CDR3 runs to 14 residues. Trimming took 5 bases from V and 2 from J, leaving 13 bases between them. Looked up from germline, CDR1 is MDHEN and CDR2 is SYDVKM. DNA for the CDR3: TGTGCCAGCAGTACAAGACGACAGGCCTACGAGCAGTACTTC. This codes for CASSTRRQAYEQYF. The full variable domain, completed using reference TRBV28 and TRBJ2-7, is DVKVTQSSRYLVKRTGEKVFLECVQDMDHENMFWYRQDPGLGLRLIYFSYDVKMKEKGDIPEGYSVSREKKERFSLILESASTNQTSMYLCASSTRRQAYEQYFGPGTRLTVT.